The clone carrying this TCR beta chain was found many times. Its cognate antigen is unknown. This sample was included in a study of T cell repertoires in cytomegalovirus infection. Study at large: It can be stated that public TCR beta signatures indicated CMV infection as well as a matching HLA type.

One entry per CDR3 protein results from TCRdb running MiXCR on the reads. The profile covers about 400,000 distinct CDR3 sequences, with roughly 20% appearing a single time and approximately 10% taken by the ten largest. General study points: Within the response measured ex vivo, HLA-C-restricted CMV-specific TCR beta clonotypes were dominant. Carriage of CMV together with the relevant HLA was identifiable through cumulative public TCR beta family frequency.

The germline V and J ends were trimmed by 5 bases and 2 bases, with 13 bases remaining between them. Germline V gives CDR1 SGHTA, CDR2 FQGNSA. The CDR3 has 14 residues. The V call is TRBV7-2, the J call TRBJ2-7, with D perhaps assigned TRBD1 or TRBD2 (5 bases each). The sequence came from a human donor in good health (CMV status not recorded). Some clones in this sample may be carry-over from other donors' samples. Specimen: PBMCs. CDR3 bases: TGTGCCAGCAGCCCCCCGGGACGGACCTACGAGCAGTACTTC. It is translated as CASSPPGRTYEQYF.